A selection of T cell receptor beta chains follows, all from one sample in a study of blood T cell repertoires in COVID-19. TCRdb keeps only in-frame clones here, not all; method: immunoSEQ multiplex PCR. The sample holds 95,000 to 100,000 clones, around 79% seen once. Sequenced: peripheral blood. The source of these receptors is a woman older than 75 with active or convalescent COVID-19. The CDR3 runs from the conserved cysteine through the conserved F or W. Each record gives: D gene, V gene, clone size, J gene, CDR3 protein, CDR3 DNA. The D gene is left open where the match is weak. For some rows the clone size is stated as once, few or many, or as a class when expanded; others skip it.

d_gene: TRBD1
v_gene: TRBV5-8
abundance: few
j_gene: TRBJ2-7
CDR3aa: CASSSRGTGGYEQYF
CDR3nt: TGTGCCAGCAGCTCACGAGGGACAGGGGGCTACGAGCAGTACTTC

d_gene: .
v_gene: TRBV18
abundance: .
j_gene: TRBJ1-6
CDR3aa: CASSQQGLDNSPLHF
CDR3nt: TGTGCCAGCTCACAACAGGGTTTGGATAATTCACCCCTCCACTTT

d_gene: .
v_gene: TRBV2
abundance: .
j_gene: TRBJ1-4
CDR3aa: CASSDLVNEKLFF
CDR3nt: TGTGCCAGCAGTGACCTCGTTAATGAAAAACTGTTTTTT

d_gene: TRBD1
v_gene: TRBV29-1
abundance: .
j_gene: TRBJ2-5
CDR3aa: CSKLTGDGETQYF
CDR3nt: TGCAGCAAATTGACAGGGGATGGAGAGACCCAGTACTTC

d_gene: TRBD1
v_gene: TRBV6-5
abundance: .
j_gene: TRBJ2-7
CDR3aa: CARNRDRGFYEQYF
CDR3nt: TGTGCCAGAAACCGGGACAGGGGTTTCTACGAGCAGTACTTC

d_gene: .
v_gene: TRBV2
abundance: .
j_gene: TRBJ1-4
CDR3aa: CASSVGVGEKLFF
CDR3nt: TGTGCCAGCAGTGTGGGAGTCGGTGAAAAACTGTTTTTT

d_gene: TRBD1
v_gene: TRBV10-3
abundance: once
j_gene: TRBJ2-5
CDR3aa: CAISASRGTGGQETQYF
CDR3nt: TGTGCCATCAGTGCTTCCCGAGGGACAGGGGGACAAGAGACCCAGTACTTC

d_gene: TRBD1
v_gene: TRBV5-1
abundance: .
j_gene: TRBJ1-1
CDR3aa: CASSQGTANTEAFF
CDR3nt: TGTGCCAGCAGCCAAGGGACAGCGAACACTGAAGCTTTCTTT

d_gene: TRBD1
v_gene: TRBV27
abundance: .
j_gene: TRBJ1-1
CDR3aa: CASSQYRGRVTEAFF
CDR3nt: TGTGCCAGCAGTCAGTACAGGGGACGGGTCACTGAAGCTTTCTTT

d_gene: .
v_gene: TRBV12-5
abundance: once
j_gene: TRBJ1-1
CDR3aa: CASGLVPPGTEAFF
CDR3nt: TGTGCTAGTGGTTTGGTCCCCCCGGGCACTGAAGCTTTCTTT

d_gene: TRBD2
v_gene: TRBV5-1
abundance: .
j_gene: TRBJ2-2
CDR3aa: CASSRSGRADTGELFF
CDR3nt: TGCGCCAGCAGCCGTAGCGGGAGGGCGGACACCGGGGAGCTGTTTTTT

d_gene: TRBD1
v_gene: TRBV19
abundance: .
j_gene: TRBJ1-5
CDR3aa: CASSISGGGIGGNQPQHF
CDR3nt: TGTGCCAGTAGTATATCAGGGGGCGGGATAGGCGGCAATCAGCCCCAGCATTTT

d_gene: TRBD1
v_gene: TRBV18
abundance: .
j_gene: TRBJ2-7
CDR3aa: CASSPRTGGSEQYF
CDR3nt: TGTGCCAGCTCACCCCGGACAGGTGGAAGCGAGCAGTACTTC

d_gene: TRBD1
v_gene: TRBV18
abundance: once
j_gene: TRBJ2-7
CDR3aa: CASSPIGTGTYEQYF
CDR3nt: TGTGCCAGCTCACCGATCGGGACAGGGACCTACGAGCAGTACTTC

d_gene: TRBD1
v_gene: TRBV28
abundance: .
j_gene: TRBJ1-1
CDR3aa: CASSPRQGWTEAFF
CDR3nt: TGTGCCAGCAGCCCTAGACAGGGTTGGACTGAAGCTTTCTTT

d_gene: TRBD2
v_gene: TRBV5-4
abundance: .
j_gene: TRBJ2-7
CDR3aa: CASSRGLAGVSYEQYF
CDR3nt: TGTGCCAGCAGTCGCGGACTAGCGGGAGTTTCCTACGAGCAGTACTTC

d_gene: .
v_gene: TRBV30
abundance: .
j_gene: TRBJ2-7
CDR3aa: CAWSRQGRDEQYF
CDR3nt: TGTGCCTGGAGTAGGCAGGGCCGCGACGAGCAGTACTTC

d_gene: .
v_gene: TRBV11-2
abundance: .
j_gene: TRBJ1-1
CDR3aa: CASSPTLTGTEAFF
CDR3nt: TGTGCCAGCAGCCCCACCCTCACCGGGACTGAAGCTTTCTTT

d_gene: TRBD1
v_gene: TRBV4-1
abundance: few
j_gene: TRBJ1-2
CDR3aa: CASSQDPTGGAGYGYTF
CDR3nt: TGCGCCAGCAGCCAAGACCCGACAGGGGGCGCCGGCTATGGCTACACCTTC

d_gene: .
v_gene: TRBV6-5
abundance: few
j_gene: TRBJ2-1
CDR3aa: CATDPLAYNEQFF
CDR3nt: TGTGCCACCGACCCACTAGCTTACAATGAGCAGTTCTTC

d_gene: .
v_gene: TRBV4-1
abundance: .
j_gene: TRBJ1-4
CDR3aa: CASSQDVQGHEKLFF
CDR3nt: TGCGCCAGCAGCCAAGATGTCCAGGGTCATGAAAAACTGTTTTTT

d_gene: TRBD2
v_gene: TRBV15
abundance: few
j_gene: TRBJ2-1
CDR3aa: CATSSGTYNEQFF
CDR3nt: TGTGCCACCTCTAGCGGGACTTACAATGAGCAGTTCTTC

d_gene: .
v_gene: TRBV6-2/TRBV6-3
abundance: .
j_gene: TRBJ2-6
CDR3aa: CASSGQSGANVLTF
CDR3nt: TGTGCCAGCAGTGGACAGAGCGGGGCCAACGTCCTGACTTTC

d_gene: .
v_gene: TRBV19
abundance: .
j_gene: TRBJ1-3
CDR3aa: CASSERYSGNTIYF
CDR3nt: TGTGCCAGCTCAGAGCGGTACTCTGGAAACACCATATATTTT

d_gene: TRBD2
v_gene: TRBV6-4
abundance: .
j_gene: TRBJ2-1
CDR3aa: CASGPTSGSHNEQFF
CDR3nt: TGTGCCAGCGGCCCAACTAGCGGGAGCCACAATGAGCAGTTCTTC

d_gene: .
v_gene: TRBV28
abundance: .
j_gene: TRBJ2-2
CDR3aa: CASSLRRAGELFF
CDR3nt: TGTGCCAGCAGTTTACGTAGAGCCGGGGAGCTGTTTTTT

d_gene: TRBD2
v_gene: TRBV14
abundance: .
j_gene: TRBJ2-1
CDR3aa: CASSLLAGGVDEQFF
CDR3nt: TGTGCCAGCAGCTTACTAGCGGGAGGGGTGGATGAGCAGTTCTTC

d_gene: .
v_gene: TRBV18
abundance: .
j_gene: TRBJ2-3
CDR3aa: CASSRADTQYF
CDR3nt: TGTGCCAGCTCCCGTGCGGATACGCAGTATTTT

d_gene: .
v_gene: TRBV7-8
abundance: .
j_gene: TRBJ1-1
CDR3aa: CASSLAHEAFF
CDR3nt: TGTGCCAGCAGCTTAGCCCATGAAGCTTTCTTT

d_gene: TRBD2
v_gene: TRBV5-6
abundance: .
j_gene: TRBJ2-3
CDR3aa: CASTQTSETDTQYF
CDR3nt: TGTGCCAGCACCCAGACTAGCGAAACAGATACGCAGTATTTT

d_gene: TRBD2
v_gene: TRBV27
abundance: few
j_gene: TRBJ2-3
CDR3aa: CASSLRLAGGPLLSTDTQYF
CDR3nt: TGTGCCAGCAGTTTAAGACTAGCGGGAGGTCCCCTTCTTAGCACAGATACGCAGTATTTT

d_gene: .
v_gene: TRBV24-1
abundance: .
j_gene: TRBJ2-5
CDR3aa: CATSDPRQGLETQYF
CDR3nt: TGTGCCACCAGTGACCCTCGACAGGGACTGGAGACCCAGTACTTC

d_gene: .
v_gene: TRBV27
abundance: .
j_gene: TRBJ2-2
CDR3aa: CASRLGRNTGELFF
CDR3nt: TGTGCCAGCAGGTTGGGCAGGAACACCGGGGAGCTGTTTTTT

d_gene: TRBD1
v_gene: TRBV16
abundance: .
j_gene: TRBJ2-1
CDR3aa: CASSQLAGGGRDNEQFF
CDR3nt: TGTGCCAGCAGCCAATTAGCAGGGGGCGGTAGGGACAATGAGCAGTTCTTC